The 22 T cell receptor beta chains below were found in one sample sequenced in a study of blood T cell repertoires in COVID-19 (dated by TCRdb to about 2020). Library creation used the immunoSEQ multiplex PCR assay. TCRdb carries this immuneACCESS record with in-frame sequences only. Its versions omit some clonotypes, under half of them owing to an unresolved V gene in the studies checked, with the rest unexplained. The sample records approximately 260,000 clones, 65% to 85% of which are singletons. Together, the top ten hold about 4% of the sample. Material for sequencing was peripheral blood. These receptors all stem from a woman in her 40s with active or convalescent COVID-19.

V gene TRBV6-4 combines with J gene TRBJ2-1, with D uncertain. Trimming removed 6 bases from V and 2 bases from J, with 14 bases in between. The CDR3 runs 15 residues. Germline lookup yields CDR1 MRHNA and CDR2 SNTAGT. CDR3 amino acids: CASSAGEPAYNEQFF. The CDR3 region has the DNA TGTGCCAGCAGCGCCGGAGAGCCAGCCTACAATGAGCAGTTCTTC.

The DNA for the CDR3 is TGTGCCAGCAGTCCTACGGGAGGCAGGGTAAAAGATACGCAGTATTTT. It translates to CASSPTGGRVKDTQYF. The rearrangement uses TRBV28 and TRBJ2-3, with 7 bases identical to TRBD2. From germline, CDR1 is MDHEN and CDR2 SYDVKM. The CDR3 runs to 16 residues. The V and J ends lost 5 bases and 5 bases, in that order; junction bases with no gene match: 13.

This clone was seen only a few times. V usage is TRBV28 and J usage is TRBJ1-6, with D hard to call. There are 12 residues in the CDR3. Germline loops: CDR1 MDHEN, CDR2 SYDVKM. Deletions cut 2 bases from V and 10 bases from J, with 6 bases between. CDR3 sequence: CASSLPGSPLHF. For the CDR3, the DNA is TGTGCCAGCAGTTTACCGGGGTCACCCCTCCACTTT.

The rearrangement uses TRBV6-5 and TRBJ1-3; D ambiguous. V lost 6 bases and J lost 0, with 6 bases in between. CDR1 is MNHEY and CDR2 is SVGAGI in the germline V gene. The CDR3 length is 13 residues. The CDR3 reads CASRHRSGNTIYF. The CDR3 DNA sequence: TGTGCCAGCAGACACCGCTCTGGAAACACCATATATTTT.

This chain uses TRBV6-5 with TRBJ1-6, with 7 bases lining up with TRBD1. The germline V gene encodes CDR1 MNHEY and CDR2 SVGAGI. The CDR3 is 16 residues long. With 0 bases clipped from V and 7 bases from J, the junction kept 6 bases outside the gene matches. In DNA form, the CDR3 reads TGTGCCAGCAGTTACTCTTGGTCAGGGGGAAATTCACCCCTCCACTTT. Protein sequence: CASSYSWSGGNSPLHF.

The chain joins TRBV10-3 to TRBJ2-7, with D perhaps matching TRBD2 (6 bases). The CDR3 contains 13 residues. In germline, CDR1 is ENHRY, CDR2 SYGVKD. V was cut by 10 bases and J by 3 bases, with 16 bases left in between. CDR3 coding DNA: TGTGCCACCAAGGGGCGGCGGGGCTACGAGCAGTACGTC. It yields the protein CATKGRRGYEQYV.

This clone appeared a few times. The CDR3 loop reads CASSFGTGGSGELFF. The CDR3, as DNA: TGTGCCAGCAGCTTTGGGACAGGGGGTTCCGGGGAGCTGTTTTTT. The chain couples TRBV7-7 to TRBJ2-2, with 11 bases that match TRBD1. Germline V CDR1 and CDR2: SSHAT, FNYEAQ (reference sequence). The CDR3 sequence is 15 residues long. V was clipped by 3 bases and J by 6 bases; unmatched bases: 3.

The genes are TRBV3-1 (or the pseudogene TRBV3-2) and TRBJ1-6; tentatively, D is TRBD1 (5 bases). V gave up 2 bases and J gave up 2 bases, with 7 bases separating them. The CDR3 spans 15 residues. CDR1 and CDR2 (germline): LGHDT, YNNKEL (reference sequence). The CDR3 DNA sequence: TGTGCCAGCAGCCAAATGACAGCCTATAATTCACCCCTCCACTTT. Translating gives CASSQMTAYNSPLHF.

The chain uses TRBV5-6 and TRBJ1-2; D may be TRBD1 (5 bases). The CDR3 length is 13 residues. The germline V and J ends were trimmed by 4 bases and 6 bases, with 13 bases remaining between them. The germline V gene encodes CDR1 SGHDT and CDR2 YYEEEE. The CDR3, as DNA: TGTGCCAGCAGCCTGGGGCTGAGGGATGGCTACACCTTC. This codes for CASSLGLRDGYTF.

DNA of the CDR3: TGTGCCAGCAGCATTAGGACAGGACCCACCGGGGAGCTGTTTTTT. Its protein product is CASSIRTGPTGELFF. This chain connects TRBV6-5 to TRBJ2-2, with TRBD1 identical over 7 bases. This CDR3 has 15 amino acids. Germline-derived CDR1 and CDR2 are MNHEY and SVGAGI. V lost 6 bases and J lost 4; bases outside the gene matches: 8.

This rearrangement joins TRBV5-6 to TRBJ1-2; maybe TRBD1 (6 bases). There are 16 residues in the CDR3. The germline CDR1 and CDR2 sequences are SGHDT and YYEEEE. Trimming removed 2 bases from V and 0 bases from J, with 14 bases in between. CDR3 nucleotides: TGTGCCAGCAGCTTCACCGGGACACCTCCTAACTATGGCTACACCTTC. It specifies CASSFTGTPPNYGYTF.

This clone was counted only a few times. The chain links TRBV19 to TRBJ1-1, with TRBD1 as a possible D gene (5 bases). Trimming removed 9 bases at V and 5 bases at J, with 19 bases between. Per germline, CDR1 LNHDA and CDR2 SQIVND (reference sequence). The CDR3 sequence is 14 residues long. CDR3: CASKHGGGGTEAFF. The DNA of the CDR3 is TGTGCCAGCAAACACGGGGGTGGAGGTACTGAAGCTTTCTTT.

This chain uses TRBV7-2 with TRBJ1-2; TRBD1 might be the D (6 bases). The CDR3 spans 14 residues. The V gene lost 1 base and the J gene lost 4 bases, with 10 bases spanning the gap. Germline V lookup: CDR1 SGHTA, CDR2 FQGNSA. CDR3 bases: TGTGCCAGCAGCTTAGTTGGCAGGGGCTATGGCTACACCTTC. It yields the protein CASSLVGRGYGYTF.

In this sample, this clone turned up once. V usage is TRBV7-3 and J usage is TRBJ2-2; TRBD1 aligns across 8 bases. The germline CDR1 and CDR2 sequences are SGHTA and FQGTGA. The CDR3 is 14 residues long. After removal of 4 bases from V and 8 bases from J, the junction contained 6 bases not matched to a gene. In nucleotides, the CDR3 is TGTGCCAGCAGCTCCGACAGGGGCCGGGGGGAGCTGTTTTTT. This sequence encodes CASSSDRGRGELFF.

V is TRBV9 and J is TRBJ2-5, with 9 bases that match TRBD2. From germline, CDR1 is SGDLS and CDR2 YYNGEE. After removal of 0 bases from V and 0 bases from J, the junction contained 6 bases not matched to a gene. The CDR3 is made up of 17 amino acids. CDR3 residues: CASSVGSSGGNQETQYF. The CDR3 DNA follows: TGTGCCAGCAGCGTAGGGAGTAGCGGGGGCAACCAAGAGACCCAGTACTTC.

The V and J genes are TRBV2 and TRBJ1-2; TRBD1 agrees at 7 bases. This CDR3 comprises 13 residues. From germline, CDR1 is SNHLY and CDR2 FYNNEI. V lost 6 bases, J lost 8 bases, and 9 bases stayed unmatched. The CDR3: CASSPDRAGGYTF. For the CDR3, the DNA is TGTGCCAGCAGCCCCGACAGGGCGGGGGGCTACACCTTC.

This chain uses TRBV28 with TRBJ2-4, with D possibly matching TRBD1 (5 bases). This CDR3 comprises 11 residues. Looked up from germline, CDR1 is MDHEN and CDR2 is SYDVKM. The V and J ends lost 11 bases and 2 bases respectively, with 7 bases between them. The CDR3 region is CAWGPKNIQYF. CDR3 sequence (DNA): TGTGCCTGGGGCCCCAAAAACATTCAGTACTTC.

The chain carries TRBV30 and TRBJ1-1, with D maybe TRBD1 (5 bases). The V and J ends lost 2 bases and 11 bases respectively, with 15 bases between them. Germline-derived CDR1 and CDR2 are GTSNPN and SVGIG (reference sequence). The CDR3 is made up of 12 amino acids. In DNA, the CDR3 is TGTGCCTGGAGTAAGGGGACGGGAGTTGCTTTCTTT. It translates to CAWSKGTGVAFF.

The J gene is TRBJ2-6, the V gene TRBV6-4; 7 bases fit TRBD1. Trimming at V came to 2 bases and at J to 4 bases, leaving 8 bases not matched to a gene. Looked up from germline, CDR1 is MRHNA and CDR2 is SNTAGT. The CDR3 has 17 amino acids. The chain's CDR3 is CASSDQAGGKGANVLTF. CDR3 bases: TGTGCCAGCAGTGACCAGGCAGGGGGAAAAGGGGCCAACGTCCTGACTTTC.

CDR3 in DNA: TGTGCCAGCAGCTTCGGACAGGCGACTAACTATGGCTACACCTTC. Translating gives CASSFGQATNYGYTF. The V call is TRBV7-9, the J call TRBJ1-2, with TRBD1 identical over 7 bases. CDR3 size: 15 residues. The trim removed 3 bases at V and 0 bases at J, leaving 4 bases unmatched. Germline V gene lookup returns CDR1 SEHNR and CDR2 FQNEAQ (reference sequence). The variable domain in full, with the rest retrieved from reference TRBV7-9 and TRBJ1-2, is DTGVSQNPRHKITKRGQNVTFRCDPISEHNRLYWYRQTLGQGPEFLTYFQNEAQLEKSRLLSDRFSAERPKGSFSTLEIQRTEQGDSAMYLCASSFGQATNYGYTFGSGTRLTVV.

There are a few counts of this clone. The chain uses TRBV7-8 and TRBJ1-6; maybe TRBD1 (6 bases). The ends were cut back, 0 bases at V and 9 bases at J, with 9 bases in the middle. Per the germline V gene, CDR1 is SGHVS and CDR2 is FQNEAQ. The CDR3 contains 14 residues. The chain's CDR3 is CASSLAETGSPLHF. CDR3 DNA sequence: TGTGCCAGCAGCTTAGCGGAGACAGGTTCACCCCTCCACTTT.

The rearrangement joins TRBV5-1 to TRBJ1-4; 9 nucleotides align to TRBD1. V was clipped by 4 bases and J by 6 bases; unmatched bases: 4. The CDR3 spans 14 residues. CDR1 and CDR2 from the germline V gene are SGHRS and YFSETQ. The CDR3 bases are TGCGCCAGCAGCGCGGGACAGGGCCATGAAAAACTGTTTTTT. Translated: CASSAGQGHEKLFF.